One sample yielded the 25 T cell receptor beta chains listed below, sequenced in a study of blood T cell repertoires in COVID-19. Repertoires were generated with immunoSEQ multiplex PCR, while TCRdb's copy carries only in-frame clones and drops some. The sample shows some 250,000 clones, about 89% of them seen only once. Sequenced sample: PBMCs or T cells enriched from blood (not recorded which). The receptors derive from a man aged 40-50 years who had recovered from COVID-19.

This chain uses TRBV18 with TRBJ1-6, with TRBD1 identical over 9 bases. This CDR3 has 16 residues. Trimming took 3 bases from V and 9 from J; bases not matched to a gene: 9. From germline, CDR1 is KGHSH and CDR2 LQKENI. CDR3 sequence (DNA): TGTGCCAGCTCACCCCCGGGACAGGGAGCTTCTTCACCCCTCCACTTT. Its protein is CASSPPGQGASSPLHF.

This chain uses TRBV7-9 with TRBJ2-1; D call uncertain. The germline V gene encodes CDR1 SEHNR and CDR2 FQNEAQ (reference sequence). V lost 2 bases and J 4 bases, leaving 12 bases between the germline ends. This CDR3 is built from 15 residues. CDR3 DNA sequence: TGTGCCAGCAGCTTAAGAGAAAACGCATACAATGAGCAGTTCTTC. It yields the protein CASSLRENAYNEQFF. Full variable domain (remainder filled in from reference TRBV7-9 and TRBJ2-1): DTGVSQNPRHKITKRGQNVTFRCDPISEHNRLYWYRQTLGQGPEFLTYFQNEAQLEKSRLLSDRFSAERPKGSFSTLEIQRTEQGDSAMYLCASSLRENAYNEQFFGPGTRLTVL.

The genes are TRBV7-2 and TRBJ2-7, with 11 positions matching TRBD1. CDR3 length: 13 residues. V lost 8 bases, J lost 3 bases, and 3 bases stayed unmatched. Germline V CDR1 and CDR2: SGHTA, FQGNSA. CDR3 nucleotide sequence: TGTGCCAGCGGGACAGGGGGGAGCTACGAGCAGTACTTC. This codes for CASGTGGSYEQYF.

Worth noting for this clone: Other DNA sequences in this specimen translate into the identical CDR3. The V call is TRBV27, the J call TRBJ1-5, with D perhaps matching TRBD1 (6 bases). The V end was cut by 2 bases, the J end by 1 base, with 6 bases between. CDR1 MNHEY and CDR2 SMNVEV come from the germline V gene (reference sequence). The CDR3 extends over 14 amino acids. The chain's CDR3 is CASSLQGSNQPQHF. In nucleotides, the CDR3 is TGTGCCAGCAGTTTACAGGGGAGCAATCAGCCCCAGCATTTT.

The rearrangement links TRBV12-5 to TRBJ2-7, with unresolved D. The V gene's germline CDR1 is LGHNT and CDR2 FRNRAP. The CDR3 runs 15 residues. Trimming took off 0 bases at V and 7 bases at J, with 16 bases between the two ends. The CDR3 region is CASGLVRLEAVEQYF. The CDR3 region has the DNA TGTGCTAGTGGTTTGGTACGTCTAGAGGCGGTTGAGCAGTACTTC. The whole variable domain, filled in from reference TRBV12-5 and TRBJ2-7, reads DARVTQTPRHKVTEMGQEVTMRCQPILGHNTVFWYRQTMMQGLELLAYFRNRAPLDDSGMPKDRFSAEMPDATLATLKIQPSEPRDSAVYFCASGLVRLEAVEQYFGPGTRLTVT.

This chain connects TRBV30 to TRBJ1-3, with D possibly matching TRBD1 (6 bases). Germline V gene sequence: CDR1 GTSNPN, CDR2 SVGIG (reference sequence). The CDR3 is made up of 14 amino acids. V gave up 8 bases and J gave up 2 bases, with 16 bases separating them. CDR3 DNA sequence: TGTGCCGGCCAACAGGGTCTTGCTGGAAACACCATATATTTT. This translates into CAGQQGLAGNTIYF.

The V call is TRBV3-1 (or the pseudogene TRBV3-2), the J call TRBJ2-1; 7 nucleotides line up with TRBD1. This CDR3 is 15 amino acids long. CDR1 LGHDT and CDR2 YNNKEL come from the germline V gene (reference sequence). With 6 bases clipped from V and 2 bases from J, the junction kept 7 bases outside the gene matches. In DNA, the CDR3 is TGTGCCAGCAGTTATGACAGGGCCCCCTACAATGAGCAGTTCTTC. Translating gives CASSYDRAPYNEQFF.

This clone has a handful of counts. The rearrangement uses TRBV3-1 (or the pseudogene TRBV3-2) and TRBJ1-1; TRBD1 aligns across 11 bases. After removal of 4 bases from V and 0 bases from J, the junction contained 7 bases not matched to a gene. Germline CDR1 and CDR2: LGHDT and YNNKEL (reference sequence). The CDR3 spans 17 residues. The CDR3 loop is CASSPWTGGGVNTEAFF. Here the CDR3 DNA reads TGTGCCAGCAGCCCTTGGACAGGGGGCGGAGTGAACACTGAAGCTTTCTTT.

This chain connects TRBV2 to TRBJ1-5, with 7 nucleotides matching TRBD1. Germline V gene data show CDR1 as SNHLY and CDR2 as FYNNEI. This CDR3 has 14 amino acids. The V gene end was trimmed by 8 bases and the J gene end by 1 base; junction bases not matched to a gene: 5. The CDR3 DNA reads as TGTGCCAGCGGCAGACAGGGAAGCAATCAGCCCCAGCATTTT. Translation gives CASGRQGSNQPQHF.

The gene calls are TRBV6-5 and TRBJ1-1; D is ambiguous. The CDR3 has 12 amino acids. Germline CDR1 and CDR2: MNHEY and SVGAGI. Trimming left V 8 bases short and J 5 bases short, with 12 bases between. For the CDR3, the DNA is TGTGCCAGCCATAAGCGGGGTACTGAAGCTTTCTTT. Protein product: CASHKRGTEAFF.

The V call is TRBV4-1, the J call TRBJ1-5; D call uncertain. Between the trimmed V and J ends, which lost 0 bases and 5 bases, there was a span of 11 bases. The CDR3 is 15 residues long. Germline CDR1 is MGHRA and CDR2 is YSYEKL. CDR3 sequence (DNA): TGCGCCAGCAGCCAAGATGGAGGGCTCCATCAGCCCCAGCATTTT. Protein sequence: CASSQDGGLHQPQHF.

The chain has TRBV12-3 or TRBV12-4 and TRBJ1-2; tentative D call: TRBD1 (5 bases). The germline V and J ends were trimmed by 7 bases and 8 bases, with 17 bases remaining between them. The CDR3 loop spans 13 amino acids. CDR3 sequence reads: CASKSRQIDGYTF. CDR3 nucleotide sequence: TGTGCCAGCAAAAGCCGACAGATCGACGGCTACACCTTC.

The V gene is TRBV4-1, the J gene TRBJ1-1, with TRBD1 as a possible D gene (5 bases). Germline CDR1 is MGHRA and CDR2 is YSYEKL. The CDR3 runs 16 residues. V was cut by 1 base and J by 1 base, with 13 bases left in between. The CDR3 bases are TGCGCCAGCAGCCAAGTACGACAGAATGCGAACACTGAAGCTTTCTTT. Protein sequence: CASSQVRQNANTEAFF.

The CDR3 DNA follows: TGTGCCAGCAGCGCTACAGGATACAATGAGCAGTTCTTC. This encodes CASSATGYNEQFF. The V call is TRBV7-9, the J call TRBJ2-1, with D perhaps matching TRBD1 (5 bases). There are 13 residues in the CDR3. Trimming stripped 5 bases from V and 4 bases from J, with 9 bases between. Germline lookup yields CDR1 SEHNR and CDR2 FQNEAQ (reference sequence). Using reference TRBV7-9 and TRBJ2-1 for the parts outside the CDR3, the full variable domain is DTGVSQNPRHKITKRGQNVTFRCDPISEHNRLYWYRQTLGQGPEFLTYFQNEAQLEKSRLLSDRFSAERPKGSFSTLEIQRTEQGDSAMYLCASSATGYNEQFFGPGTRLTVL.

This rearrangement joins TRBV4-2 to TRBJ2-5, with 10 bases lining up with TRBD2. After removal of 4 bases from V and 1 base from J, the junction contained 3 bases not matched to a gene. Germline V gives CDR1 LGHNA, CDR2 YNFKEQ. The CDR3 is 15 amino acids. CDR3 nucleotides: TGTGCCAGCAGCCCCCTAGCGGGAGTCCAAGAGACCCAGTACTTC. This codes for CASSPLAGVQETQYF.

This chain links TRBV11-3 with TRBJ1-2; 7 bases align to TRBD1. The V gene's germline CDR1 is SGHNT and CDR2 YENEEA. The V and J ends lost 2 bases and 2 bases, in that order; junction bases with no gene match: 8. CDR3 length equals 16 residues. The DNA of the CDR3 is TGTGCCAGCAGCTTAATGCGGGCAGGGGGGAACTATGGCTACACCTTC. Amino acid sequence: CASSLMRAGGNYGYTF. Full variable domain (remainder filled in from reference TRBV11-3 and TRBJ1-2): EAGVVQSPRYKIIEKKQPVAFWCNPISGHNTLYWYLQNLGQGPELLIRYENEEAVDDSQLPKDRFSAERLKGVDSTLKIQPAELGDSAVYLCASSLMRAGGNYGYTFGSGTRLTVV.

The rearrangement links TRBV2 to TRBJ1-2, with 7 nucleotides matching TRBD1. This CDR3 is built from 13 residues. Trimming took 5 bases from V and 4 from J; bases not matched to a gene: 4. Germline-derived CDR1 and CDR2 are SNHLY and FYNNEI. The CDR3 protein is CASSSGQLYGYTF. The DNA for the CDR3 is TGTGCCAGCAGTTCGGGACAGCTCTATGGCTACACCTTC.

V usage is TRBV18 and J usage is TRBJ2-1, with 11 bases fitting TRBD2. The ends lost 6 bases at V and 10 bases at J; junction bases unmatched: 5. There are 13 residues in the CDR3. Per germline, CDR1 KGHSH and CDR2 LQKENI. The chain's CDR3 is CASSPGLAAEQFF. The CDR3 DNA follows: TGTGCCAGCTCCCCGGGACTAGCGGCCGAGCAGTTCTTC.

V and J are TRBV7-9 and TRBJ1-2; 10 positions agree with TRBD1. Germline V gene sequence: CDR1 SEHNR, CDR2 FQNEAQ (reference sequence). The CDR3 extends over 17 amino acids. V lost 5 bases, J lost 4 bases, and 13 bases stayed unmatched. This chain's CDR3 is CASSLEGTGVVIYGYTF. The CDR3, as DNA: TGTGCCAGCAGCCTAGAGGGGACAGGGGTGGTAATCTATGGCTACACCTTC.

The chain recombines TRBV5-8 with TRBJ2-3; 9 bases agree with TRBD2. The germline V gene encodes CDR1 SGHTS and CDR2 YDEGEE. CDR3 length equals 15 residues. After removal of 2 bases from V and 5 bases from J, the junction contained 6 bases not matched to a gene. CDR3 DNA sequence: TGTGCCAGCAGCTTTGGCGGGGGGGCCGAAGATACGCAGTATTTT. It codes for CASSFGGGAEDTQYF.

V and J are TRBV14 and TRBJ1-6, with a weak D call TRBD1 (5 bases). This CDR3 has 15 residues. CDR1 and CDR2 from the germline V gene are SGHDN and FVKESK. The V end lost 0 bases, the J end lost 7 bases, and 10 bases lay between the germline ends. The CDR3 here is CASSQDTGYNSPLHF. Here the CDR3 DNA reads TGTGCCAGCAGCCAAGATACAGGCTACAATTCACCCCTCCACTTT. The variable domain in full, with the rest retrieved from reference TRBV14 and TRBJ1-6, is EAGVTQFPSHSVIEKGQTVTLRCDPISGHDNLYWYRRVMGKEIKFLLHFVKESKQDESGMPNNRFLAERTGGTYSTLKVQPAELEDSGVYFCASSQDTGYNSPLHFGNGTRLTVT.

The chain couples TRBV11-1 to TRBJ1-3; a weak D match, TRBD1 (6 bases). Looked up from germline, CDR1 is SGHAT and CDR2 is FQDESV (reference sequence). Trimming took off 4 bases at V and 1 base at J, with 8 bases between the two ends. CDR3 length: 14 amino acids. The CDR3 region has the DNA TGTGCCAGCAGCTCACAGGGATCTGGAAACACCATATATTTT. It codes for CASSSQGSGNTIYF.

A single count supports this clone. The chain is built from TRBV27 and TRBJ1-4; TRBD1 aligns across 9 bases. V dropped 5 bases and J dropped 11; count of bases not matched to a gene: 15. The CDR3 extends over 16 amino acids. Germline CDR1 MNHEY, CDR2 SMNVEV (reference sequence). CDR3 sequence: CASSRGQGRYGAKLFF. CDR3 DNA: TGTGCCAGCAGTAGGGGACAGGGCCGGTATGGGGCGAAACTGTTTTTT.

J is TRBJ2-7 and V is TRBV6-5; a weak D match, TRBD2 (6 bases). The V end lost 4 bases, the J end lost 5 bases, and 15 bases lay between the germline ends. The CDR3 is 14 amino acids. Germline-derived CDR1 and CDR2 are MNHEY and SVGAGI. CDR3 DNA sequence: TGTGCCAGCAGTTCAGGGACTGTTTTAGACGAGCAGTACTTC. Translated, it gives CASSSGTVLDEQYF.

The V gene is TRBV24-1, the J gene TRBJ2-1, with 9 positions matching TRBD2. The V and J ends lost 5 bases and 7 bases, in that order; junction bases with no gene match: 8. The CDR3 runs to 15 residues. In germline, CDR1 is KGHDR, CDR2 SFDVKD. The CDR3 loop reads CATSVGSGGMNEQFF. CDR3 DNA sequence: TGTGCCACCAGTGTAGGTAGCGGGGGAATGAATGAGCAGTTCTTC.